Below are 30 T cell receptor beta chains sequenced from a single sample in a study of CD8 T cells in ankylosing spondylitis. Study-wide findings and caveats: Ankylosing spondylitis blood appeared to be characterized by a TCR beta motif of under 10 highly homologous variants.

TCRdb fed the 5' RACE reads into MiXCR, producing one record per CDR3 protein. The sample includes about 800,000 distinct CDR3 sequences, about 11% of them seen just once. No antigen has been assigned to these receptors. The sequencing input was blood, either unsorted or a sorted T cell fraction (not recorded which). These receptor sequences come from a male donor with ankylosing spondylitis.

This clonotype was counted many times. The chain has TRBV5-1 and TRBJ2-4, with 10 positions matching TRBD1. The germline CDR1 and CDR2 sequences are SGHRS and YFSETQ. Losses at the gene ends were 4 bases for V and 8 bases for J; bases not matched to a gene: 3. The CDR3 is 13 amino acids. The CDR3 sequence: CASSPGTGDIQYF. The CDR3 region has the DNA TGCGCCAGCAGCCCCGGGACAGGGGACATTCAGTACTTC. Full variable domain (rest looked up from reference TRBV5-1 and TRBJ2-4): KAGVTQTPRYLIKTRGQQVTLSCSPISGHRSVSWYQQTPGQGLQFLFEYFSETQRNKGNFPGRFSGRQFSNSRSEMNVSTLELGDSALYLCASSPGTGDIQYFGAGTRLSVL.

The rearrangement uses TRBV7-9 and TRBJ2-5; D might be TRBD1 (6 bases). The CDR3 runs to 15 residues. CDR1 and CDR2 from the germline V gene are SEHNR and FQNEAQ (reference sequence). V was clipped by 4 bases and J by 5 bases, with 17 bases between them. Here the CDR3 reads CASSSLARTGETQYF. The CDR3 nucleotides are TGTGCCAGCAGCTCTCTGGCACGAACAGGGGAGACCCAGTACTTC.

This clonotype was picked up a small number of times. This CDR3 reads CAISEVSYNEQFF. DNA of the CDR3: TGTGCCATCAGTGAAGTATCGTACAATGAGCAGTTCTTC. The V gene is TRBV10-3, the J gene TRBJ2-1; the D is unclear. The germline gives CDR1 ENHRY, CDR2 SYGVKD. V lost 3 bases, J lost 4 bases, and 7 bases lay in between. This CDR3 comprises 13 residues.

This clonotype came up once. The J gene is TRBJ2-3, the V gene TRBV20-1; D remains ambiguous. Trimming pared 1 base from V and 4 bases from J, leaving 12 bases between. Germline V gives CDR1 DFQATT, CDR2 SNEGSKA (reference sequence). There are 14 residues in the CDR3. The DNA of the CDR3 is TGCAGTGCTAGAGGGGGAAGCATGGCAGATACGCAGTATTTT. This gives the protein CSARGGSMADTQYF.

This clonotype was counted only a few times. The chain links TRBV6-2 or TRBV6-3 to TRBJ1-5; TRBD1 matches at 10 bases. Germline-derived CDR1 and CDR2 are MNHEY and SVGEGT. Losses at the gene ends were 2 bases for V and 3 bases for J; bases not matched to a gene: 4. The CDR3 contains 16 residues. CDR3 DNA: TGTGCCAGCAGTTACCTGGGACAGGGGTACAATCAGCCCCAGCATTTT. It translates to CASSYLGQGYNQPQHF.

The sample holds a few counts of this clonotype. This rearrangement joins TRBV30 to TRBJ2-3; 10 bases fit TRBD1. Trimming at V came to 0 bases and at J to 3 bases, leaving 3 bases not matched to a gene. CDR3 size: 15 residues. Germline V gene sequence: CDR1 GTSNPN, CDR2 SVGIG (reference sequence). Written as DNA, the CDR3 is TGTGCCTGGAGTGTAGGACAGGGGGATACAGATACGCAGTATTTT. Translated: CAWSVGQGDTDTQYF.

The chain links TRBV28 to TRBJ2-3, with 7 nucleotides matching TRBD1. CDR1 and CDR2 from the germline V gene are MDHEN and SYDVKM. The CDR3 runs to 14 residues. J gave up 12 bases and V 8 bases, and 17 bases lay outside the gene matches. The CDR3 DNA sequence: TGTGCCAGCGGTGGAAGGACAGGAAGTAAAGGCCAGTATTTT. The encoded protein is CASGGRTGSKGQYF.

The chain links TRBV11-2 to TRBJ2-1; 7 bases align to TRBD2. The germline V gene has CDR1 SGHAT and CDR2 FQNNGV. Germline trimming cut 5 bases from V and 4 bases from J; bases unmatched to any gene: 8. The CDR3 has 15 amino acids. The CDR3 region has the DNA TGTGCCAGCAGCCCTCCGGGACTAAGGTACAATGAGCAGTTCTTC. Its translation is CASSPPGLRYNEQFF.

At least ten counts were recorded for this clonotype. The rearrangement links TRBV12-3 or TRBV12-4 to TRBJ2-7; 8 nucleotides line up with TRBD1. The junction had 13 bases not matched to a gene; V was cut back by 6 bases and J by 0 bases. The CDR3 spans 17 residues. This CDR3 is CASSRRTGRLSSYEQYF. The CDR3 nucleotides read TGTGCCAGCAGCCGTCGGACAGGGCGCTTAAGCTCCTACGAGCAGTACTTC.

V and J are TRBV4-2 and TRBJ2-5, with D maybe TRBD1 (5 bases). CDR3 length: 14 amino acids. Trimming cost V 4 bases and J 5 bases, with 14 bases left between them. From germline, CDR1 is LGHNA and CDR2 YNFKEQ. CDR3 region: CASSPMAGLETQYF. The CDR3 DNA sequence: TGTGCCAGCAGCCCTATGGCAGGGCTTGAGACCCAGTACTTC.

This clonotype was observed many times. The rearrangement links TRBV4-2 to TRBJ2-7, with a tentative D call TRBD2 (6 bases). CDR1 LGHNA and CDR2 YNFKEQ come from the germline V gene. V was shortened by 1 base and J by 1 base, with 11 bases between the two germline ends. This CDR3 comprises 15 residues. As DNA, the CDR3 is TGTGCCAGCAGCCAAGCGACTAGAGCGTCCTACGAGCAGTACTTC. Amino acids: CASSQATRASYEQYF.

The rearrangement links TRBV20-1 to TRBJ2-1, with TRBD1 as a possible D gene (5 bases). V was trimmed by 6 bases and J by 8 bases, leaving 11 bases between them. The germline gives CDR1 DFQATT, CDR2 SNEGSKA (reference sequence). The length of the CDR3 is 11 residues. CDR3 sequence (DNA): TGCAGTGCCGGCGAAGGGGATGAGCAGTTCTTC. The encoded protein is CSAGEGDEQFF.

A few counts support this clonotype. The chain recombines TRBV5-1 with TRBJ2-5; maybe TRBD1 (5 bases). This CDR3 has 14 residues. CDR1 is SGHRS and CDR2 is YFSETQ in the germline V gene. V gave up 1 base and J gave up 5 bases, with 12 bases separating them. The CDR3 here is CASSLSQYRETQYF. The CDR3, as DNA: TGCGCCAGCAGCTTGTCTCAGTACAGGGAGACCCAGTACTTC. The entire variable domain, with the rest obtained from reference TRBV5-1 and TRBJ2-5, is as follows: KAGVTQTPRYLIKTRGQQVTLSCSPISGHRSVSWYQQTPGQGLQFLFEYFSETQRNKGNFPGRFSGRQFSNSRSEMNVSTLELGDSALYLCASSLSQYRETQYFGPGTRLLVL.

The chain is built from TRBV10-3 and TRBJ2-5; 7 positions match TRBD2. J was trimmed by 1 base and V by 3 bases; bases with no gene match: 2. The CDR3 sequence is 14 residues long. Germline values: CDR1 ENHRY, CDR2 SYGVKD. The CDR3, as DNA: TGTGCCATCAGTGATGGCGGGAGCCAAGAGACCCAGTACTTC. Translated, it gives CAISDGGSQETQYF.

This clonotype was recorded many times. The chain recombines TRBV5-1 with TRBJ1-1, with D tentatively TRBD1 (6 bases). The CDR3 runs 14 residues. Germline V gives CDR1 SGHRS, CDR2 YFSETQ. Trimming took off 5 bases at V and 8 bases at J, with 19 bases between the two ends. Here the CDR3 reads CASRNQEMGTEAFF. Here the CDR3 DNA reads TGCGCCAGCAGGAATCAAGAAATGGGGACAGAAGCTTTCTTT.

The table lists this clonotype with many counts. This chain uses TRBV20-1 with TRBJ2-7, with D hard to call. Per germline, CDR1 DFQATT and CDR2 SNEGSKA (reference sequence). This CDR3 region has 13 residues. V was shortened by 1 base and J by 1 base, with 8 bases between the two germline ends. For the CDR3, the DNA is TGCAGTGCTAGAGCGGGCGGTTCCTACGAGCAGTACTTC. Encoded protein: CSARAGGSYEQYF.

The chain uses TRBV4-2 and TRBJ2-5; 12 nucleotides align to TRBD2. Germline CDR1 is LGHNA and CDR2 is YNFKEQ. CDR3 length equals 18 residues. V lost 3 bases and J lost 2; bases outside the gene matches: 10. The CDR3 sequence is CASSHTAGLAGTQETQYF. The CDR3 DNA sequence: TGTGCCAGCAGCCACACCGCCGGACTAGCGGGAACGCAAGAGACCCAGTACTTC.

This chain uses TRBV4-2 with TRBJ2-7; D is perhaps TRBD2 (5 bases). The CDR3 consists of 15 residues. Trimming removed 5 bases from V and 4 bases from J, with 18 bases in between. From germline, CDR1 is LGHNA and CDR2 YNFKEQ. The CDR3 loop reads CASSKGGAPKYEQYF. The DNA for the CDR3 is TGTGCCAGCAGCAAAGGAGGAGCACCAAAATACGAGCAGTACTTC.

The sample holds a few counts of this clonotype. In nucleotides, the CDR3 is TGTGCCAGCAGCCCCCACGACACTGCGCCCCAGCATTTT. Protein sequence: CASSPHDTAPQHF. The chain has TRBV3-1 and TRBJ1-5; D not certain. The CDR3 has 13 amino acids. V gave up 4 bases and J gave up 9 bases, with 13 bases separating them. Per the germline V gene, CDR1 is LGHDT and CDR2 is YNNKEL (reference sequence).

In its sample, this clonotype was seen a few times. The chain carries TRBV6-2 or TRBV6-3 and TRBJ1-1; D remains unclear. Trimming took off 2 bases at V and 2 bases at J, with 9 bases between the two ends. Germline V gives CDR1 MNHEY, CDR2 SVGEGT. This CDR3 region has 14 residues. The CDR3 DNA is TGTGCCAGCAGTTACAGGGTCTACAACACTGAAGCTTTCTTT. Translating gives CASSYRVYNTEAFF.

This clonotype showed up many times. The chain recombines TRBV10-3 with TRBJ2-1; D is possibly TRBD1 (7 bases). Between the trimmed V and J ends, which lost 3 bases and 9 bases, there was a span of 27 bases. CDR1 is ENHRY and CDR2 is SYGVKD in the germline V gene. CDR3 length: 18 amino acids. CDR3 protein: CAISDPQGVSGRFGEQFF. The CDR3 DNA follows: TGTGCCATCAGTGACCCCCAGGGGGTTAGCGGCCGTTTTGGTGAGCAGTTCTTC.

This clonotype showed up just a few times. The chain has TRBV3-1 and TRBJ1-1, with a tentative D call TRBD1 (6 bases). Trimming removed 0 bases from V and 5 bases from J, with 16 bases in between. There are 16 residues in the CDR3. Germline V gene data show CDR1 as LGHDT and CDR2 as YNNKEL (reference sequence). The DNA of the CDR3 is TGTGCCAGCAGCCAAGATTGGGGGGGGACATCGACTGAAGCTTTCTTT. This gives the protein CASSQDWGGTSTEAFF. Combining the CDR3 with reference TRBV3-1 and TRBJ1-1 gives the whole variable domain DTAVSQTPKYLVTQMGNDKSIKCEQNLGHDTMYWYKQDSKKFLKIMFSYNNKELIINETVPNRFSPKSPDKAHLNLHINSLELGDSAVYFCASSQDWGGTSTEAFFGQGTRLTVV.

This clonotype has more than one count but fewer than ten. The chain carries TRBV30 and TRBJ1-3; D gene uncertain. This CDR3 has 15 amino acids. The V and J ends lost 4 bases and 4 bases respectively, with 17 bases between them. Germline V lookup: CDR1 GTSNPN, CDR2 SVGIG (reference sequence). The CDR3 DNA sequence: TGTGCCTGGACCCTCTGGGTGGGTCCCGGAAACACCATATATTTT. Translated: CAWTLWVGPGNTIYF. Combining the CDR3 with reference TRBV30 and TRBJ1-3 gives the whole variable domain SQTIHQWPATLVQPVGSPLSLECTVEGTSNPNLYWYRQAAGRGLQLLFYSVGIGQISSEVPQNLSASRPQDRQFILSSKKLLLSDSGFYLCAWTLWVGPGNTIYFGEGSWLTVV.

This clonotype was counted once. The rearrangement joins TRBV28 to TRBJ2-7; D may be TRBD1 (6 bases). V lost 4 bases, J lost 3 bases, and 13 bases lay in between. Germline CDR1 and CDR2: MDHEN and SYDVKM. CDR3 size: 14 residues. The CDR3 region is CASSSLQGNYEQYF. CDR3 nucleotides: TGTGCCAGCAGTTCCCTACAGGGAAACTACGAGCAGTACTTC.

This clonotype was counted many times. The genes are TRBV20-1 and TRBJ1-2, with D uncertain. CDR1 and CDR2 from the germline V gene are DFQATT and SNEGSKA (reference sequence). There are 13 residues in the CDR3. Trimming cost V 1 base and J 4 bases, with 10 bases left between them. Written as DNA, the CDR3 is TGCAGTGCTAGAGCTGTAAGTGGCTATGGCTACACCTTC. It specifies CSARAVSGYGYTF.

This clonotype was observed a handful of times. The rearrangement links TRBV6-1 to TRBJ1-5; 8 nucleotides match TRBD1. The CDR3 sequence is 17 residues long. The junction had 11 bases not matched to a gene; V was cut back by 6 bases and J by 1 base. CDR1 MNHNS and CDR2 SASEGT come from the germline V gene. The CDR3 here is CASRRPDRVMSNQPQHF. The CDR3 DNA reads TGTGCCAGCAGAAGACCGGACAGGGTGATGAGCAATCAGCCCCAGCATTTT.

This clonotype was seen many times. The chain carries TRBV28 and TRBJ1-5, with TRBD1 as a possible D gene (5 bases). CDR1 is MDHEN and CDR2 is SYDVKM in the germline V gene. Trimming removed 6 bases from V and 4 bases from J, with 10 bases in between. This CDR3 has 13 residues. The CDR3: CASRRDLNQPQHF. The DNA for the CDR3 is TGTGCCAGCAGACGGGACCTTAATCAGCCCCAGCATTTT.

The sample holds a few counts of this clonotype. The chain joins TRBV20-1 to TRBJ1-3, with D possibly TRBD1 on 5 matching bases. Trimming removed 3 bases from V and 0 bases from J, with 15 bases in between. The CDR3 is made up of 16 amino acids. CDR1 is DFQATT and CDR2 is SNEGSKA in the germline V gene (reference sequence). The CDR3 region is CSARTFRQSSGNTIYF. The CDR3 DNA reads as TGCAGTGCTAGGACTTTCAGACAGAGCTCTGGAAACACCATATATTTT.

This clonotype was recorded at least ten times. The gene calls are TRBV6-5 and TRBJ2-7, with 8 bases fitting TRBD2. V dropped 3 bases and J dropped 2; count of bases not matched to a gene: 6. The CDR3 consists of 15 residues. Looked up from germline, CDR1 is MNHEY and CDR2 is SVGAGI. The CDR3 region is CASSYSGTFPYEQYF. The CDR3 DNA reads as TGTGCCAGCAGTTATAGCGGGACCTTCCCCTACGAGCAGTACTTC.

This clonotype has a handful of counts. The V call is TRBV5-6, the J call TRBJ2-4; tentatively, D is TRBD2 (6 bases). Trimming pared 4 bases from V and 6 bases from J, leaving 17 bases between. The CDR3 totals 15 residues. Germline V gene sequence: CDR1 SGHDT, CDR2 YYEEEE. The CDR3: CASSEEGSFGNIQYF. In DNA, the CDR3 is TGTGCCAGCAGCGAGGAGGGTTCGTTCGGAAACATTCAGTACTTC.